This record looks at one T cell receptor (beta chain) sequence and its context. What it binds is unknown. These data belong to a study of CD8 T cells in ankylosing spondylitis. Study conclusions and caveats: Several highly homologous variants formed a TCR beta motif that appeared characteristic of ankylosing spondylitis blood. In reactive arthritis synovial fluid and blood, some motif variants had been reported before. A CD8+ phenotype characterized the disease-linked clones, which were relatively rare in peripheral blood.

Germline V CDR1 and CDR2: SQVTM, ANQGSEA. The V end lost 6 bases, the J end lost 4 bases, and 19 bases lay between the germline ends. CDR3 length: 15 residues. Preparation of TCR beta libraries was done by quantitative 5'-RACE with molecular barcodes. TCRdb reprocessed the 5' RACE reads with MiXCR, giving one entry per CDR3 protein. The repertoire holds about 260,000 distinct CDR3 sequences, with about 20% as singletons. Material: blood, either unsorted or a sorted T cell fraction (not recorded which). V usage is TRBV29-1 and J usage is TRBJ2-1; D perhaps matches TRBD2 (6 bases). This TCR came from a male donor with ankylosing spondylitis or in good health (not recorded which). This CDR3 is CSVRPITGVYNEQFF. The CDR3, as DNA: TGCAGCGTCCGGCCAATAACGGGAGTTTACAATGAGCAGTTCTTC.